The sequence of this T cell receptor (beta chain) was determined in a study of OX40 agonist ivuxolimab in advanced cancers. In the study overall: Patients assigned to dose escalation were diagnosed with hepatocellular carcinoma, melanoma, renal cell or head and neck cancer.

Germline V gives CDR1 SGHAT, CDR2 FQDESV (reference sequence). The CDR3 sequence is 15 residues long. The V and J ends lost 6 bases and 0 bases, in that order; junction bases with no gene match: 4. On this clone itself: Its antigen remains unidentified.

Findings of the study overall: Clonal expansion by week 6 occurred in CD4+ and CD8+ blood T cells (at 0.1 to 3.0 mg/kg). Among patients with partial responses at 0.1-3.0 mg/kg, clonal expansion was among the lowest. Antigen specificity of clonally expanded peripheral T cells was not established.

Sequencing used immunoSEQ multiplex PCR; TCRdb keeps in-frame clones, though not all of them. This table has nearly 80,000 clones, 90% appearing once. The source is an adult with an advanced solid tumor such as melanoma, head and neck, liver or kidney cancer. The sequencing used CD4+ or CD8+ T cells sorted from blood, collected in a trial of the OX40 agonist ivuxolimab. The rearrangement joins TRBV11-1 to TRBJ1-3; TRBD1 matches 8 bases. The CDR3 protein is CASSEDRVSGNTIYF. CDR3 coding DNA: TGTGCCAGCAGTGAGGACAGGGTCTCTGGAAACACCATATATTTT. The full variable domain, with the rest looked up from reference TRBV11-1 and TRBJ1-3, is EAEVAQSPRYKITEKSQAVAFWCDPISGHATLYWYRQILGQGPELLVQFQDESVVDDSQLPKDRFSAERLKGVDSTLKIQPAELGDSAMYLCASSEDRVSGNTIYFGEGSWLTVV.